This TCR beta chain comes out of a study of blood T cell repertoires in COVID-19. Study details: T cells, B-cell-depleted T cells, or PBMCs provided the cDNA or gDNA that served as material.

The authors' processing: Counts of nucleated cells, estimated from reference gene primer amplification, were obtained. Generated by immunoSEQ multiplex PCR, the TCRdb table keeps only in-frame clones and is missing some. V and J calls and clone size are those listed in that table; D and trimming were worked out from the DNA. The sample contains approximately 140,000 clones, roughly 84% of which appear only once. The specimen was peripheral blood. The receptor's source is a man between 60 and 75 years old with acute or convalescent COVID-19.

CDR3 sequence reads: CASRGDRGRSGELFF. CDR3 coding DNA: TGTGCCAGTAGGGGGGACAGGGGTAGGTCCGGGGAGCTGTTTTTT. This chain joins TRBV19 and TRBJ2-2, with 10 bases identical to TRBD1. The CDR3 covers 15 residues. V shed 6 bases, J shed 6 bases, and the junction held 7 bases outside the gene matches. Germline V lookup: CDR1 LNHDA, CDR2 SQIVND (reference sequence).